These 9 T cell receptor beta chains came from one sample sequenced in a study of OX40 agonist ivuxolimab in advanced cancers. The library was made by the immunoSEQ multiplex PCR assay. The table comes from immuneACCESS by way of TCRdb, which keeps in-frame sequences with V and J called. Part of the clones is missing from these tables; in studies checked, under half for an unresolved V gene and the rest for unknown reasons. Here the sample has some 96,000 clones; approximately 80% occur a single time. Roughly 1.5% of the sample belongs to the ten largest clones. The material sequenced was CD4+ or CD8+ T cells sorted from blood, taken in a trial of the OX40 agonist ivuxolimab. All receptors come from an adult with an advanced solid tumor such as melanoma, head and neck, liver or kidney cancer.

This chain links TRBV6-5 with TRBJ2-2; D ambiguous. The CDR3 has 13 residues. V was pared by 6 bases and J by 7 bases, with 12 bases between. The germline CDR1 and CDR2 sequences are MNHEY and SVGAGI. The chain's CDR3 is CASRRLTSGELFF. DNA of the CDR3: TGTGCCAGCAGACGCCTAACGAGCGGGGAGCTGTTTTTT.

This chain uses TRBV5-1 with TRBJ2-5; possibly TRBD1 for D (5 bases). This CDR3 spans 16 amino acids. The V gene's germline CDR1 is SGHRS and CDR2 YFSETQ. The V end was cut by 0 bases, the J end by 1 base, with 13 bases between. CDR3 coding DNA: TGCGCCAGCAGCTTGGTGGCAGGGAAGGGCCAAGAGACCCAGTACTTC. Encoded protein: CASSLVAGKGQETQYF.

The V gene is TRBV5-1, the J gene TRBJ2-1; 9 nucleotides align to TRBD1. Per the germline V gene, CDR1 is SGHRS and CDR2 is YFSETQ. The CDR3 is made up of 14 amino acids. V lost 2 bases and J lost 5; bases outside the gene matches: 2. CDR3 residues: CASSFTGGNNEQFF. In DNA form, the CDR3 reads TGCGCCAGCAGCTTTACAGGGGGCAACAATGAGCAGTTCTTC.

V is TRBV7-3 and J is TRBJ2-5; 11 nucleotides align to TRBD2. The junction had 0 bases not matched to a gene; V was cut back by 0 bases and J by 3 bases. The CDR3 is made up of 15 amino acids. CDR1 is SGHTA and CDR2 is FQGTGA in the germline V gene. CDR3 DNA: TGTGCCAGCAGCTTAACGACTAGCGGGGAAGAGACCCAGTACTTC. As protein: CASSLTTSGEETQYF.

This sequence joins TRBV6-4 and TRBJ2-3, with 12 bases aligning to TRBD2. The CDR3 length is 15 residues. Trimming took 4 bases from V and 2 from J; bases not matched to a gene: 1. Germline assignment: CDR1 MRHNA and CDR2 SNTAGT. The CDR3 is CASSGTSGNTDTQYF. DNA for the CDR3: TGTGCCAGCAGTGGGACTAGCGGGAACACAGATACGCAGTATTTT.

This clone was observed a few times. The rearrangement uses TRBV6-5 and TRBJ1-3; D is unclear. The CDR3 runs 13 residues. V was cut by 6 bases and J by 4 bases, with 10 bases left in between. Germline V lookup: CDR1 MNHEY, CDR2 SVGAGI. CDR3 coding DNA: TGTGCCAGCAGCCCCCCGGACGGAAACACCATATATTTT. Residues: CASSPPDGNTIYF.

This rearrangement joins TRBV25-1 to TRBJ1-4; D perhaps matches TRBD1 (6 bases). This CDR3 region has 16 residues. Germline V gives CDR1 MGHDK, CDR2 SYGVNS. Trimming pared 2 bases from V and 3 bases from J, leaving 13 bases between. This chain's CDR3 is CASSERRRQANEKLFF. In DNA form, the CDR3 reads TGTGCCAGCAGTGAAAGGAGGAGACAGGCTAATGAAAAACTGTTTTTT.

V is TRBV5-4 and J is TRBJ2-1; possibly TRBD2 for D (7 bases). This CDR3 is built from 15 residues. Between the trimmed V and J ends, which lost 3 bases and 0 bases, there was a span of 10 bases. Germline V gives CDR1 SGHNT, CDR2 YYREEE (reference sequence). Here the CDR3 DNA reads TGTGCCAGCAGCTACGGGGGGCCCTCCTACAATGAGCAGTTCTTC. Protein sequence: CASSYGGPSYNEQFF. Together with reference TRBV5-4 and TRBJ2-1, the CDR3 gives the full variable domain: ETGVTQSPTHLIKTRGQQVTLRCSSQSGHNTVSWYQQALGQGPQFIFQYYREEENGRGNFPPRFSGLQFPNYSSELNVNALELDDSALYLCASSYGGPSYNEQFFGPGTRLTVL.

This chain links TRBV6-5 with TRBJ1-2; no clear D gene. Germline lookup yields CDR1 MNHEY and CDR2 SVGAGI. This CDR3 is 12 amino acids long. Trimming took 9 bases from V and 3 from J, leaving 11 bases between them. The CDR3 DNA is TGTGCCAGTCTTAGCGGCGACTATGGCTACACCTTC. Translated, it gives CASLSGDYGYTF.